Listed below are T cell receptor beta chains from one sample, sequenced in a study of cytomegalovirus exposure and HLA in healthy donors. Using immunoSEQ multiplex PCR, the repertoire was profiled, and TCRdb retains in-frame clones only, with some absent. The table records about 250,000 clones, about nine tenths of them present only once. Sequenced: PBMCs. The source of these receptors is a girl aged 2 to 10 in good health and CMV-seronegative. Each CDR3 is given with its conserved first and last residue. The D gene is left open where the match is weak. Not every row has a clone size; where given, it reads once, few, many or a size class.

j_call	v_call	clone_size	d_call	cdr3_aa	cdr3_nt
TRBJ1-1	TRBV18	.	TRBD1	CASSPSLTGDTEAFF	TGTGCCAGCTCACCATCTCTGACAGGGGACACTGAAGCTTTCTTT
TRBJ1-4	TRBV19	.	.	CASSIKPSREKLFF	TGTGCCAGTAGTATCAAGCCTAGTCGTGAAAAACTGTTTTTT
TRBJ2-3	TRBV4-1	.	.	CASSQGGDHGTQYF	TGCGCCAGCAGCCAAGGCGGGGACCATGGTACGCAGTATTTT
TRBJ1-1	TRBV7-2	.	.	CASSLDGRAEAFF	TGTGCCAGCAGCCTAGACGGCCGGGCTGAAGCTTTCTTT
TRBJ2-7	TRBV6-5	.	TRBD1	CASTGTGVLYEQYF	TGTGCCAGCACCGGGACAGGGGTATTGTACGAGCAGTACTTC
TRBJ2-7	TRBV18	.	.	CASSGADEQYF	TGTGCCAGCTCAGGGGCCGACGAGCAGTACTTC
TRBJ1-1	TRBV2	.	.	CASSDEINTEAFF	TGTGCCAGCAGTGACGAGATTAACACTGAAGCTTTCTTT
TRBJ1-2	TRBV19	.	TRBD1	CATSPGTGYGYTF	TGTGCCACCTCCCCCGGGACAGGGTACGGCTACACCTTC
TRBJ1-1	TRBV6-5	.	TRBD1	CASSRQGGNTEAFF	TGTGCCAGCAGCAGACAGGGAGGGAACACTGAAGCTTTCTTT
TRBJ1-3	TRBV9	.	TRBD1	CASSATGALIGNTIYF	TGTGCCAGCAGCGCTACAGGGGCCCTTATTGGAAACACCATATATTTT
TRBJ1-2	TRBV5-4	.	TRBD1	CASSEGTGVYGYTF	TGTGCCAGCAGCGAAGGGACAGGGGTCTATGGCTACACCTTC
TRBJ2-5	TRBV7-2	.	TRBD1	CASSRNRQGTGETQYF	TGTGCCAGCAGCCGTAACCGACAGGGAACCGGGGAGACCCAGTACTTC
TRBJ2-7	TRBV19	.	TRBD2	CASSIVGGSSYEQYF	TGTGCCAGTAGTATAGTCGGCGGGAGCTCCTACGAGCAGTACTTC
TRBJ2-1	TRBV14	.	.	CASSPQGNEQFF	TGTGCCAGCAGCCCTCAGGGGAACGAGCAGTTCTTC
TRBJ1-2	TRBV5-1	.	TRBD1	CASSLVVQGGDGYTF	TGCGCCAGCAGCTTGGTGGTGCAGGGGGGCGACGGCTACACCTTC
TRBJ1-2	TRBV27	.	.	CASSPGVGYTF	TGTGCCAGCAGCCCAGGGGTTGGCTACACCTTC
TRBJ1-1	TRBV4-1	.	.	CASSQAGMNTEAFF	TGCGCCAGCAGCCAAGCCGGGATGAACACTGAAGCTTTCTTT
TRBJ2-2	TRBV5-1	.	TRBD2	CASSLAVGLAGGNTGELFF	TGCGCCAGCAGTTTGGCGGTGGGACTAGCGGGGGGAAACACCGGGGAGCTGTTTTTT
TRBJ1-2	TRBV14	once	.	CASSLGQINYGYTF	TGTGCCAGCAGCTTAGGACAGATTAACTATGGCTACACCTTC
TRBJ2-1	TRBV6-5	.	TRBD2	CASSNEGLGYNEQFF	TGTGCCAGCAGCAACGAGGGACTAGGGTACAATGAGCAGTTCTTC
TRBJ1-2	TRBV5-6	.	TRBD1	CASKSGGGLNYGYTF	TGTGCCAGCAAATCAGGGGGCGGGCTAAACTATGGCTACACCTTC
TRBJ2-5	TRBV5-6	few	.	CASSLSTGAETQYF	TGTGCCAGCAGCTTGTCAACAGGTGCGGAGACCCAGTACTTC
TRBJ2-7	TRBV4-1	.	TRBD2	CASSQEPLAPLGSYEQYF	TGCGCCAGCAGCCAAGAGCCACTAGCGCCCTTGGGATCCTACGAGCAGTACTTC
TRBJ2-5	TRBV10-2	once	.	CASSPQLGPGETQYF	TGCGCCAGCAGCCCACAGTTAGGCCCTGGGGAGACCCAGTACTTC
TRBJ1-5	TRBV30	.	.	CAWSAGQSNQPQHF	TGTGCCTGGAGTGCCGGACAGAGCAATCAGCCCCAGCATTTT
TRBJ2-7	TRBV4-1	.	TRBD2	CASSPGGGANYEQYF	TGCGCCAGCAGCCCCGGGGGGGGAGCTAACTACGAGCAGTACTTC
TRBJ1-2	TRBV19	.	.	CASSFGQAVGYTF	TGTGCCAGTAGTTTCGGACAAGCAGTCGGCTACACCTTC
TRBJ2-2	TRBV2	.	.	CASSETSPGELFF	TGTGCCAGCAGTGAAACTAGCCCCGGGGAGCTGTTTTTT
TRBJ2-7	TRBV7-9	.	.	CASSPRGLPYEQYF	TGTGCCAGCAGCCCTAGGGGTTTGCCCTACGAGCAGTACTTC
TRBJ2-5	TRBV5-5	.	TRBD1	CASSSDRDRVKETQYF	TGTGCCAGCAGCTCTGACCGTGACAGGGTAAAAGAGACCCAGTACTTC
TRBJ2-5	TRBV2	.	.	CAELGRQGEETQYF	TGTGCGGAGTTGGGGCGCCAAGGGGAAGAGACCCAGTACTTC
TRBJ2-7	TRBV6-7	.	.	CASSYLMREGFYEQYF	TGTGCCAGCAGTTATTTGATGAGGGAAGGGTTCTACGAGCAGTACTTC
TRBJ2-4	TRBV11-3	.	.	CASSLVPPPGNIQYF	TGTGCCAGCAGCTTAGTTCCTCCCCCCGGGAACATTCAGTACTTC
TRBJ2-6	TRBV5-1	.	TRBD1	CASSPQGAGANVLTF	TGCGCCAGCAGCCCACAGGGGGCTGGGGCCAACGTCCTGACTTTC
TRBJ2-2	TRBV28	.	.	CASSPRAVGGGELFF	TGTGCCAGCAGTCCCAGAGCGGTCGGCGGCGGGGAGCTGTTTTTT
TRBJ2-5	TRBV7-8	.	TRBD2	CASSRTSGLETQYF	TGTGCCAGCAGCCGGACTAGCGGATTGGAGACCCAGTACTTC
TRBJ1-1	TRBV12-5	.	TRBD1	CASGNIPGQGGSEAFF	TGTGCTAGTGGCAACATCCCGGGACAGGGCGGTTCTGAAGCTTTCTTT
TRBJ1-5	TRBV28	.	.	CASTAGVQPQHF	TGTGCCAGCACCGCAGGGGTTCAGCCCCAGCATTTT
TRBJ2-5	TRBV2	once	TRBD2	CASLAGVYQETQYF	TGTGCCAGCTTAGCGGGAGTGTACCAAGAGACCCAGTACTTC
TRBJ1-2	TRBV28	few	.	CASSSGGGYTF	TGTGCCAGCAGTTCTGGGGGGGGCTACACCTTC